These 15 T cell receptor beta chains came from one sample sequenced in a study of control samples from healthy donors and cancer patients. The data were produced by immunoSEQ multiplex PCR, yet TCRdb's version contains in-frame clones alone and is incomplete. In the table there are some 120,000 clones, more than 70% of which are singletons. Sequenced material: blood. These receptors were collected from a man in his fifties in good health.

The rearrangement links TRBV2 to TRBJ1-6; TRBD1 matches at 7 bases. Germline V CDR1 and CDR2: SNHLY, FYNNEI. The CDR3 has 13 amino acids. V dropped 6 bases and J dropped 9; count of bases not matched to a gene: 5. This CDR3 reads CASSVGQTSPLHF. CDR3 DNA sequence: TGTGCCAGCAGCGTGGGACAGACTTCACCCCTCCACTTT.

The chain recombines TRBV3-1 (or the pseudogene TRBV3-2) with TRBJ2-7; 7 bases fit TRBD1. The junction had 9 bases not matched to a gene; V was cut back by 4 bases and J by 0 bases. This CDR3 region has 16 residues. Germline lookup yields CDR1 LGHDT and CDR2 YNNKEL (reference sequence). The CDR3 DNA follows: TGTGCCAGCAGCCGATTCATTGGGACAGCCTCCTACGAGCAGTACTTC. The encoded protein is CASSRFIGTASYEQYF.

This clone is a singleton in its sample. This rearrangement joins TRBV9 to TRBJ2-1, with D possibly TRBD1 on 6 matching bases. V was trimmed by 0 bases and J by 0 bases, leaving 16 bases between them. Germline CDR1 reads SGDLS; CDR2 reads YYNGEE. The CDR3 is made up of 18 amino acids. The CDR3 sequence: CASSVGGQGRSSYNEQFF. As DNA, the CDR3 is TGTGCCAGCAGCGTAGGGGGGCAGGGCCGTAGCTCCTACAATGAGCAGTTCTTC.

Only a few counts were recorded for this clone. This chain uses TRBV2 with TRBJ1-4; 7 bases align to TRBD1. The germline CDR1 and CDR2 sequences are SNHLY and FYNNEI. CDR3 length equals 15 residues. The J segment lost 4 bases and the V segment lost 5 bases, leaving 7 bases of the junction unmatched. The CDR3 DNA reads as TGTGCCAGCAGTACCGGACAGGCAAATAATGAAAAACTGTTTTTT. Translated: CASSTGQANNEKLFF.

This chain uses TRBV19 with TRBJ1-5, with no clear D. Germline loops: CDR1 LNHDA, CDR2 SQIVND (reference sequence). The CDR3 length is 14 residues. V lost 6 bases to trimming and J lost 6 bases, with 15 bases between them. CDR3 DNA: TGTGCCAGTAGGGACGGTAGTGTGAGTCAGCCCCAGCATTTT. This encodes CASRDGSVSQPQHF. Full variable domain (missing parts from reference TRBV19 and TRBJ1-5): DGGITQSPKYLFRKEGQNVTLSCEQNLNHDAMYWYRQDPGQGLRLIYYSQIVNDFQKGDIAEGYSVSREKKESFPLTVTSAQKNPTAFYLCASRDGSVSQPQHFGDGTRLSIL.

The gene calls are TRBV7-3 and TRBJ2-2, with no clear D. The CDR3 contains 13 residues. Trimming took off 5 bases at V and 6 bases at J, with 10 bases between the two ends. Germline V gene data show CDR1 as SGHTA and CDR2 as FQGTGA. The CDR3 loop reads CASSVLMSGELFF. The CDR3 DNA reads as TGTGCCAGCAGCGTTCTGATGTCCGGGGAGCTGTTTTTT.

In nucleotides, the CDR3 is TGTGCCAGCAGCTTACCAGGGGGACCGGAGACCCAGTACTTC. This gives the protein CASSLPGGPETQYF. This chain links TRBV11-1 with TRBJ2-5; 7 bases are shared with TRBD1. V shed 2 bases and J 5 bases; nucleotides not matched to a gene: 5. Germline-derived CDR1 and CDR2 are SGHAT and FQDESV (reference sequence). The CDR3 spans 14 residues.

The chain employs TRBV3-1 (or the pseudogene TRBV3-2) and TRBJ2-4, with a possible D match to TRBD1 (5 bases). The CDR3 runs 17 residues. V was cut by 4 bases and J by 0 bases, with 16 bases left in between. CDR1 is LGHDT and CDR2 is YNNKEL in the germline V gene (reference sequence). The DNA of the CDR3 is TGTGCCAGCAGCCGGGGCCCTAGACGACTAGCCAAAAACATTCAGTACTTC. Amino acid sequence: CASSRGPRRLAKNIQYF.

V is TRBV12-5 and J is TRBJ2-1; the D is unclear. V lost 6 bases to trimming and J lost 8 bases, with 8 bases between them. Germline V lookup: CDR1 LGHNT, CDR2 FRNRAP. The length of the CDR3 is 11 residues. CDR3 amino acids: CASGRTDEQFF. DNA of the CDR3: TGTGCTAGTGGCCGAACCGATGAGCAGTTCTTC.

This clone turned up a few times. V gene TRBV2 combines with J gene TRBJ1-1; perhaps TRBD1 as D (5 bases). The CDR3 has 13 amino acids. Trimming pared 2 bases from V and 8 bases from J, leaving 12 bases between. The germline gives CDR1 SNHLY, CDR2 FYNNEI. DNA of the CDR3: TGTGCCAGCAGTGAACGAGGGGCCAAGGAAGCTTTCTTT. It encodes CASSERGAKEAFF.

This chain links TRBV10-1 with TRBJ2-3; 8 bases agree with TRBD1. J was trimmed by 3 bases and V by 3 bases; bases with no gene match: 5. The germline gives CDR1 WNHNN, CDR2 SYGVQD (reference sequence). The CDR3 contains 15 residues. CDR3 loop: CASSDHQGATDTQYF. The CDR3, as DNA: TGCGCCAGCAGTGATCATCAGGGGGCTACAGATACGCAGTATTTT.

Here the CDR3 reads CASSERPNSPLHF. The CDR3 DNA is TGTGCCAGCAGTGAACGGCCTAATTCACCCCTCCACTTT. This rearrangement joins TRBV2 to TRBJ1-6, with D unclear. Germline-derived CDR1 and CDR2 are SNHLY and FYNNEI. Deletions cut 2 bases from V and 6 bases from J, with 5 bases between. The CDR3 is 13 amino acids.

This CDR3 reads CASGRDYKNIQYF. CDR3 DNA: TGTGCCAGCGGCCGGGATTACAAAAACATTCAGTACTTC. The J gene is TRBJ2-4, the V gene TRBV2; D is possibly TRBD2 (5 bases). The germline V and J ends were trimmed by 8 bases and 3 bases, with 11 bases remaining between them. CDR1 and CDR2 (germline): SNHLY, FYNNEI. There are 13 residues in the CDR3.

The chain is built from TRBV30 and TRBJ1-5; unclear D gene. Germline CDR1 is GTSNPN and CDR2 is SVGIG (reference sequence). Trimming took off 0 bases at V and 5 bases at J, with 8 bases between the two ends. The CDR3 extends over 13 amino acids. The CDR3 DNA sequence: TGTGCCTGGAGTGTCGAAGATTATCAGCCCCAGCATTTT. Protein product: CAWSVEDYQPQHF.

The V call is TRBV19, the J call TRBJ1-2, with D perhaps TRBD1 (5 bases). Germline CDR1 LNHDA, CDR2 SQIVND (reference sequence). V was trimmed by 10 bases and J by 6 bases, leaving 21 bases between them. The CDR3 is 14 residues long. For the CDR3, the DNA is TGTGCCACTTCAACACCCATGTTAGGGGATGGCTACACCTTC. Translation gives CATSTPMLGDGYTF.